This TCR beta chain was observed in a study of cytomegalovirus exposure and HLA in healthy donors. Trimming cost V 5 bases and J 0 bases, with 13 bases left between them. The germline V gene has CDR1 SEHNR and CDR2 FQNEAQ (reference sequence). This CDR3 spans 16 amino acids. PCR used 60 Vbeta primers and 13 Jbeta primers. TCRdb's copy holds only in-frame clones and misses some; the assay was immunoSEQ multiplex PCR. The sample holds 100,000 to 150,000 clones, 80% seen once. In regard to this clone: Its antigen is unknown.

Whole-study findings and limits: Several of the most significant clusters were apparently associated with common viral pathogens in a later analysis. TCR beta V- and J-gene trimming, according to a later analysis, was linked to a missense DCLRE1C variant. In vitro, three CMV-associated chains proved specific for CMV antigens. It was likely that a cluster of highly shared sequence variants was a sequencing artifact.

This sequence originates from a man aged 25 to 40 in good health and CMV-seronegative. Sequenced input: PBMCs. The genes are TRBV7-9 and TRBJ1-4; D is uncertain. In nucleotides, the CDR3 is TGTGCCAGCAGCCAATTCTCCGGTGCAACTAATGAAAAACTGTTTTTT. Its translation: CASSQFSGATNEKLFF.